This TCR beta chain was observed in a study of blood T cell repertoires in COVID-19 (dated by TCRdb to 2020 to 2022). Background for the entire study: Samples covering the acute and convalescent phases of COVID-19 were provided by collaborators in the United States, Italy and Spain. The prospective study material was composed of cDNA or gDNA derived from T cells, B-cell-depleted T cells, or PBMCs. The dataset comprised deeply sampled blood TCRbeta repertoires from subjects exposed to, actively infected with, or recovered from COVID-19. A freely available public database, intended as a resource for researchers studying the immune response to SARS-CoV-2, is where the repertoires were released. Samples came from the ongoing ImmuneRACE study (first 160 participants) plus 1,254 subjects from 6 global collaborators. Sample metadata almost always included a de-identified subject ID, COVID-19 status, age in years and sex. Where available, HLA class I and class II types were obtained from metadata supplied by the sample provider rather than from assay-based typing.

Points the paper makes about the study in general: Clinical and demographic metadata were provided uncurated, with the amount varying by source and participant.

As for this clone: Its binding antigen is unknown. Per-base quality was not reported, and no clone a single base away is much larger than it.

The germline V and J ends show losses of 0 bases and 0 bases respectively, and no gene match explains 2 bases of the junction. The CDR3 numbers 16 residues from cysteine through phenylalanine. Only the CDR3 DNA is retained, 48 bases long and in frame from the first base. CDR1 and CDR2 are drawn from the germline V gene (reference sequence): SEHNR, FQNEAQ. The immunoSEQ Assay, a bias-controlled multiplex PCR, was used to amplify TCRbeta CDR3 regions from genomic DNA. The published analysis was carried out like this. The number of nucleated cells in each sample was estimated from the amplification of reference gene primers within the assay. Sequence reads were collapsed and filtered to measure the absolute abundance of every unique TCRbeta CDR3 rearrangement. For each sample, productive Simpson clonality was calculated by taking the square root of Simpson's diversity index across productive rearrangements. TCRdb re-hosts the immuneACCESS table, in-frame sequences only. Its copies lack some clones; in the studies checked, an unresolved V gene accounts for under half of them, and the cause for the rest is not known. V and J calls and clone size follow that table, whereas D and trimming were derived from the DNA. The sample table shows more than 150,000 clones, and about four fifths are seen once. The top ten constitute 6.5% to 8.5% of the sample.

Collaborating institutions collected whole blood in K2EDTA tubes following their own protocols. For TCRbeta analysis, collaborators shipped samples as frozen whole blood, isolated PBMCs, or DNA extracted from either of those sample types. The receptor comes from a human donor in a cohort sampled during active COVID-19. Sequences were obtained from peripheral blood. Recombination linked TRBV7-9 to TRBJ2-1, with 7 bases in between that match TRBD2. At the DNA level, the sequence is TGTGCCAGCAGCTTAGCGCGGGGGTACTCCTACAATGAGCAGTTCTTC. Protein translation: CASSLARGYSYNEQFF.